The 14 T cell receptor beta chains given below trace back to one sample, sequenced in a study of blood T cells in healthy people across ages. Combining a sample-barcoded 5' primer with a J-beta primer mix, a second PCR ran for 7 to 11 cycles. In TCRdb, the 5' RACE reads were re-called with MiXCR into one record per CDR3 protein. The sample records about 690,000 distinct CDR3 sequences, approximately 40% being singletons. What was sequenced was blood. The source of these receptors is a man aged 80 or over in good health.

DNA for the CDR3: TGTGCCAGCAGTTTGATCGCGGGGGGCTCCTACAATGAGCAGTACTTC. This codes for CASSLIAGGSYNEQYF. The chain has TRBV12-3 or TRBV12-4 and TRBJ2-7, with 8 nucleotides matching TRBD2. This CDR3 comprises 16 residues. The trim removed 3 bases at V and 7 bases at J, leaving 14 bases unmatched.

This chain joins TRBV30 and TRBJ2-3; unclear D gene. The germline CDR1 and CDR2 sequences are GTSNPN and SVGIG (reference sequence). The CDR3 totals 13 residues. V gave up 4 bases and J gave up 2 bases, with 10 bases separating them. CDR3 protein: CAWNPGFTDTQYF. The CDR3 nucleotides read TGTGCCTGGAACCCCGGATTCACAGATACGCAGTATTTT.

This clonotype was observed a few times. The V and J genes are TRBV7-2 and TRBJ2-5, with a weak D call TRBD2 (6 bases). Deletions cut 5 bases from V and 4 bases from J, with 14 bases between. The CDR3 has 14 amino acids. Per the germline V gene, CDR1 is SGHTA and CDR2 is FQGNSA. The chain's CDR3 is CASSPVAGRETQYF. The CDR3 DNA is TGTGCCAGCAGCCCGGTTGCGGGGAGAGAGACCCAGTACTTC.

The chain is built from TRBV28 and TRBJ2-7; TRBD1 is a possible D gene (6 bases). Germline V gene data show CDR1 as MDHEN and CDR2 as SYDVKM. Between the trimmed V and J ends, which lost 5 bases and 5 bases, there was a span of 19 bases. CDR3 length: 15 amino acids. This CDR3 is CASSPPDNRAHEQYF. The DNA for the CDR3 is TGTGCCAGCAGTCCTCCAGACAACAGGGCCCACGAGCAGTACTTC.

This sequence joins TRBV6-2 or TRBV6-3 and TRBJ2-7; D might be TRBD1 or TRBD2, each matching 5 bases. The V and J ends lost 6 bases and 0 bases respectively, with 12 bases between them. This CDR3 spans 14 amino acids. Germline V gene data show CDR1 as MNHEY and CDR2 as SVGEGT. The CDR3, as DNA: TGTGCCAGCAGGACCGGGACGTTCTCCTACGAGCAGTACTTC. Translating gives CASRTGTFSYEQYF.

Of note for this clonotype: A clone one base away is much larger, so this may be a read error. V usage is TRBV15 and J usage is TRBJ2-5; unclear D gene. The length of the CDR3 is 12 residues. Germline values: CDR1 LNHNV, CDR2 YYDKDF (reference sequence). The CDR3 nucleotides read TGTGCCACCAACAGAGATCAAGAGACCCAGTACTTC. This codes for CATNRDQETQYF.

The table lists this clonotype with a few counts. The chain carries TRBV6-5 and TRBJ2-5; D is undetermined. Trimming left V 6 bases short and J 11 bases short, with 19 bases between. There are 13 residues in the CDR3. From germline, CDR1 is MNHEY and CDR2 SVGAGI. The chain's CDR3 is CASREGNSNEQYF. CDR3 DNA: TGTGCCAGCAGGGAAGGGAATTCCAATGAGCAGTACTTC.

V usage is TRBV12-3 or TRBV12-4 and J usage is TRBJ1-6; TRBD1 aligns across 7 bases. CDR3 length: 12 amino acids. The trim removed 7 bases at V and 7 bases at J, leaving 1 base unmatched. CDR3 sequence (DNA): TGTGCCAGCACGACAGGGAATTCACCCCTCCACTTT. Encoded protein: CASTTGNSPLHF.

The chain employs TRBV27 and TRBJ2-3, with 10 nucleotides matching TRBD2. Germline CDR1 and CDR2: MNHEY and SMNVEV (reference sequence). The CDR3 spans 16 residues. V lost 5 bases and J lost 2; bases outside the gene matches: 7. CDR3 sequence (DNA): TGTGCCAGCAGTCCCTGGACTAGCGGATACACAGATACGCAGTATTTT. This translates into CASSPWTSGYTDTQYF.

A few counts support this clonotype. The gene calls are TRBV20-1 and TRBJ2-5, with TRBD2 matching 8 bases. The V gene's germline CDR1 is DFQATT and CDR2 SNEGSKA (reference sequence). The CDR3 has 15 residues. The trim removed 1 base at V and 0 bases at J, leaving 4 bases unmatched. The CDR3 DNA reads as TGCAGTGCTAGAGGGGGCGGGGGGAACCAAGAGACCCAGTACTTC. This gives the protein CSARGGGGNQETQYF.

In its sample, this clonotype was seen a few times. This chain uses TRBV15 with TRBJ2-3, with 14 bases lining up with TRBD2. The germline V gene has CDR1 LNHNV and CDR2 YYDKDF (reference sequence). This CDR3 comprises 17 residues. Losses at the gene ends were 5 bases for V and 5 bases for J; bases not matched to a gene: 9. CDR3 residues: CATSSPGLAGEVDTQYF. The CDR3 DNA follows: TGTGCCACCAGCTCACCGGGACTAGCGGGAGAAGTAGATACGCAGTATTTT.

At least ten counts were recorded for this clonotype. The chain is built from TRBV7-9 and TRBJ2-5; no firm D call. The V gene lost 0 bases and the J gene lost 3 bases, with 5 bases spanning the gap. Germline CDR1 SEHNR, CDR2 FQNEAQ (reference sequence). This CDR3 is 13 amino acids long. The CDR3 loop is CASSLALKETQYF. The CDR3, as DNA: TGTGCCAGCAGCTTAGCCCTCAAAGAGACCCAGTACTTC.

The chain is built from TRBV15 and TRBJ1-4, with 8 bases lining up with TRBD1. Losses at the gene ends were 2 bases for V and 2 bases for J; bases not matched to a gene: 7. This CDR3 spans 17 amino acids. CDR1 is LNHNV, CDR2 YYDKDF, per germline (reference sequence). The CDR3, as DNA: TGTGCCACCAGCAGAAATCGATGGACAGGGACTAATGAAAAACTGTTTTTT. It codes for CATSRNRWTGTNEKLFF.

The CDR3 coding sequence is TGTGCCAGCAGGGCCGGGACAGGGGCCCGGGCCCTCCACTTT. Residues: CASRAGTGARALHF. The chain employs TRBV12-3 or TRBV12-4 and TRBJ1-6; TRBD1 matches 10 bases. Unmatched junction bases numbered 10, after V lost 6 bases and J lost 14 bases. This CDR3 contains 14 residues.